One sample yielded the 8 T cell receptor beta chains listed below, sequenced in a study of T cell responses to AZD1222 COVID-19 vaccine. Data came from immunoSEQ multiplex PCR; TCRdb stores just in-frame clones and leaves some out. The sample lists 77,000 or so clones, 92% occurring once. This material consisted of peripheral blood, taken on day 0 of MenACWY control vaccination. Receptors originate from an adult in good health.

The chain employs TRBV25-1 and TRBJ2-1; a possible D gene is TRBD2 (6 bases). The V end lost 4 bases, the J end lost 1 base, and 14 bases lay between the germline ends. Germline V gives CDR1 MGHDK, CDR2 SYGVNS. CDR3 size: 16 residues. CDR3 nucleotide sequence: TGTGCCAGCAGTGCCGCCGGGACTCGTTCCTACAATGAGCAGTTCTTC. This sequence encodes CASSAAGTRSYNEQFF.

This clone was counted only a few times. The chain is built from TRBV5-8 and TRBJ2-1; 10 bases match TRBD1. Germline V lookup: CDR1 SGHTS, CDR2 YDEGEE. The CDR3 spans 13 residues. J lost 4 bases, V lost 7 bases, and 2 bases had no gene match. The CDR3 loop reads CASEGQGYNEQFF. Here the CDR3 DNA reads TGTGCCAGCGAGGGACAGGGGTACAATGAGCAGTTCTTC.

The CDR3 protein is CAWTRRTGVGAEAFF. CDR3 nucleotide sequence: TGTGCCTGGACCAGAAGGACAGGGGTCGGTGCTGAAGCTTTCTTT. The chain is built from TRBV30 and TRBJ1-1; 9 bases fit TRBD1. V was pared by 4 bases and J by 6 bases, with 12 bases of the junction left unmatched. The CDR3 is 15 amino acids. Germline lookup yields CDR1 GTSNPN and CDR2 SVGIG (reference sequence).

The chain carries TRBV18 and TRBJ1-4, with 7 positions matching TRBD1. V was pared by 1 base and J by 0 bases, with 8 bases of the junction left unmatched. Germline V CDR1 and CDR2: KGHSH, LQKENI. This CDR3 contains 18 residues. Here the CDR3 DNA reads TGTGCCAGCTCACCACAAATTCTGGACAGGTCAACTAATGAAAAACTGTTTTTT. Encoded protein: CASSPQILDRSTNEKLFF.

The chain combines TRBV12-3 or TRBV12-4 with TRBJ2-5; D gene uncertain. V was clipped by 3 bases and J by 5 bases, with 10 bases between them. This CDR3 has 13 residues. The CDR3 nucleotides are TGTGCCAGCAGTTTTGTCCACGGGGAGACCCAGTACTTC. Amino acid sequence: CASSFVHGETQYF.

The chain links TRBV7-2 to TRBJ2-3; D call uncertain. This CDR3 region has 14 residues. Per the germline V gene, CDR1 is SGHTA and CDR2 is FQGNSA. Trimming cost V 1 base and J 5 bases, with 10 bases left between them. CDR3 amino acids: CASSLDGMGDTQYF. In DNA, the CDR3 is TGTGCCAGCAGCTTAGATGGGATGGGAGATACGCAGTATTTT.

CDR3: CATSDLRPGDTQYF. CDR3 in DNA: TGTGCCACCAGTGATTTGCGCCCAGGGGATACGCAGTATTTT. The J gene is TRBJ2-3, the V gene TRBV24-1, with a tentative D call TRBD1 (5 bases). The V end lost 0 bases, the J end lost 6 bases, and 9 bases lay between the germline ends. Germline-derived CDR1 and CDR2 are KGHDR and SFDVKD. The CDR3 contains 14 residues.

The chain links TRBV28 to TRBJ2-5, with 8 bases lining up with TRBD2. The CDR3 is 16 residues long. J was trimmed by 2 bases and V by 2 bases; bases with no gene match: 7. Germline CDR1 and CDR2: MDHEN and SYDVKM. CDR3 coding DNA: TGTGCCAGCAGTTTAGTTGCGGGGGGCTTTCAAGAGACCCAGTACTTC. Amino acid sequence: CASSLVAGGFQETQYF.